The next 24 T cell receptor beta chains were all read from a single sample in a study of blood T cell repertoires in COVID-19. Clones were sequenced by immunoSEQ multiplex PCR, and TCRdb holds only the in-frame ones, with some missing. Among roughly 150,000 clones listed, over 75% were seen once. Sequencing was done on a sample of peripheral blood. Receptor source: a human donor in a cohort sampled during active COVID-19.

The CDR3 nucleotides are TGTGCCAGCAGTGATGGGCTGGGGGGCACCGGGGAGCTGTTTTTT. This sequence encodes CASSDGLGGTGELFF. The rearrangement uses TRBV2 and TRBJ2-2; TRBD2 is a possible D gene (6 bases). This CDR3 contains 15 residues. The germline V gene encodes CDR1 SNHLY and CDR2 FYNNEI. V was pared by 3 bases and J by 4 bases, with 12 bases between.

The chain carries TRBV7-9 and TRBJ2-5; a weak D match, TRBD2 (5 bases). The length of the CDR3 is 16 residues. V was trimmed by 5 bases and J by 0 bases, leaving 16 bases between them. Germline V gene lookup returns CDR1 SEHNR and CDR2 FQNEAQ (reference sequence). The CDR3, as DNA: TGTGCCAGCAGCCCCTCCTCAGCGGCGTACCAAGAGACCCAGTACTTC. Translation: CASSPSSAAYQETQYF.

This clone was recorded a few times. This chain links TRBV6-2 or TRBV6-3 with TRBJ1-1; D ambiguous. Trimming cost V 6 bases and J 0 bases, with 5 bases left between them. Germline assignment: CDR1 MNHEY and CDR2 SVGEGT. The CDR3 consists of 12 residues. In DNA, the CDR3 is TGTGCCAGCAGCCACTTGAACACTGAAGCTTTCTTT. This encodes CASSHLNTEAFF.

This sequence joins TRBV2 and TRBJ2-1; 8 nucleotides line up with TRBD2. This CDR3 has 14 residues. The V gene end was trimmed by 4 bases and the J gene end by 6 bases; junction bases not matched to a gene: 5. The V gene's germline CDR1 is SNHLY and CDR2 FYNNEI. The CDR3: CASSGDGGANEQFF. For the CDR3, the DNA is TGTGCCAGCAGTGGTGACGGGGGGGCCAATGAGCAGTTCTTC.

The gene calls are TRBV4-3 and TRBJ1-1; 7 bases match TRBD1. The CDR3 covers 16 residues. From germline, CDR1 is LGHNA and CDR2 YSLEER. V lost 1 base, J lost 10 bases, and 15 bases stayed unmatched. CDR3 DNA: TGCGCCAGCAGCCAAGCATCGACAGGGCCGATGGTTGCAGCTTTCTTT. Amino acids: CASSQASTGPMVAAFF.

This CDR3 reads CASSQDGSNAKAFF. CDR3 nucleotide sequence: TGCGCCAGCAGCCAAGATGGCTCGAACGCCAAAGCTTTCTTT. This chain uses TRBV4-3 with TRBJ1-1; D uncertain. The germline V gene has CDR1 LGHNA and CDR2 YSLEER. The CDR3 runs 14 residues. V lost 0 bases to trimming and J lost 9 bases, with 14 bases between them.

The J gene is TRBJ2-1, the V gene TRBV7-2; 7 positions match TRBD1. Germline V gene data show CDR1 as SGHTA and CDR2 as FQGNSA. This CDR3 is 15 amino acids long. J lost 0 bases, V lost 5 bases, and 4 bases had no gene match. For the CDR3, the DNA is TGTGCCAGCAGCCCAGGGACAGCCTCCTACAATGAGCAGTTCTTC. It codes for CASSPGTASYNEQFF.

CDR3 residues: CASSEQGARTGELFF. The CDR3 DNA reads as TGTGCCAGCAGCGAACAGGGGGCGCGCACCGGGGAGCTGTTTTTT. The chain couples TRBV7-3 to TRBJ2-2, with 9 positions matching TRBD1. This CDR3 is built from 15 residues. The V gene end was trimmed by 5 bases and the J gene end by 4 bases; junction bases not matched to a gene: 5. The germline V gene encodes CDR1 SGHTA and CDR2 FQGTGA.

The chain employs TRBV7-2 and TRBJ2-4; TRBD2 matches at 9 bases. V was pared by 1 base and J by 5 bases, with 9 bases of the junction left unmatched. The CDR3 has 17 residues. Germline values: CDR1 SGHTA, CDR2 FQGNSA. CDR3 amino acids: CASSLGFRGGAQNIQYF. DNA for the CDR3: TGTGCCAGCAGCTTAGGATTCCGCGGGGGGGCTCAAAACATTCAGTACTTC.

This rearrangement joins TRBV7-9 to TRBJ2-5, with D possibly TRBD2 on 6 matching bases. V was pared by 5 bases and J by 4 bases, with 11 bases between. The CDR3 sequence is 13 residues long. Germline CDR1 is SEHNR and CDR2 is FQNEAQ (reference sequence). This CDR3 reads CASSNRDLETQYF. In DNA form, the CDR3 reads TGTGCCAGCAGCAACCGGGACTTAGAGACCCAGTACTTC.

The chain carries TRBV5-1 and TRBJ2-1, with D perhaps matching TRBD1 (5 bases). The CDR3 runs 14 residues. Per the germline V gene, CDR1 is SGHRS and CDR2 is YFSETQ. The V end was cut by 0 bases, the J end by 7 bases, with 11 bases between. CDR3 amino acids: CASSLALGVNEQFF. The CDR3 DNA follows: TGCGCCAGCAGCTTGGCCTTAGGGGTGAATGAGCAGTTCTTC.

The gene calls are TRBV18 and TRBJ1-1; TRBD1 might be the D (6 bases). This CDR3 region has 15 residues. V lost 2 bases, J lost 1 base, and 11 bases lay in between. Per the germline V gene, CDR1 is KGHSH and CDR2 is LQKENI. The DNA for the CDR3 is TGTGCCAGCTCACCAGGCAAAGGGGGGAACACTGAAGCTTTCTTT. It encodes CASSPGKGGNTEAFF.

The chain recombines TRBV7-2 with TRBJ2-3; 11 bases agree with TRBD2. Germline V gene lookup returns CDR1 SGHTA and CDR2 FQGNSA. The CDR3 contains 17 residues. J gave up 3 bases and V 4 bases, and 9 bases lay outside the gene matches. The CDR3, as DNA: TGTGCCAGCAGCTCGTCCTTAGCGGGAGGGAGGACAGATACGCAGTATTTT. Protein product: CASSSSLAGGRTDTQYF.

The V call is TRBV7-9, the J call TRBJ2-1, with D perhaps TRBD2 (7 bases). Per germline, CDR1 SEHNR and CDR2 FQNEAQ (reference sequence). Trimming took off 5 bases at V and 8 bases at J, with 22 bases between the two ends. The CDR3 loop spans 16 amino acids. CDR3: CASSLGGGSRTDEQFF. In DNA form, the CDR3 reads TGTGCCAGCAGCCTAGGGGGGGGATCACGCACCGATGAGCAGTTCTTC.

This sequence joins TRBV19 and TRBJ2-3; 11 nucleotides agree with TRBD2. V was clipped by 6 bases and J by 5 bases; unmatched bases: 4. The CDR3 sequence is 14 residues long. In germline, CDR1 is LNHDA, CDR2 SQIVND (reference sequence). The CDR3: CASSSLAGVDTQYF. CDR3 sequence (DNA): TGTGCCAGTAGCTCACTAGCGGGGGTAGATACGCAGTATTTT.

This clone was seen a few times. In the same sample, other DNA sequences code for this CDR3. The chain is built from TRBV7-2 and TRBJ1-4; maybe TRBD1 (5 bases). The CDR3 consists of 12 residues. Trimming removed 5 bases at V and 8 bases at J, with 9 bases between. Germline V gene lookup returns CDR1 SGHTA and CDR2 FQGNSA. The CDR3 loop is CASSLEGEKLFF. The CDR3 DNA reads TGTGCCAGCAGCCTGGAGGGGGAAAAACTGTTTTTT.

The genes are TRBV19 and TRBJ2-1, with D maybe TRBD2 (5 bases). CDR1 LNHDA and CDR2 SQIVND come from the germline V gene (reference sequence). This CDR3 is 17 amino acids long. V was pared by 2 bases and J by 6 bases, with 20 bases between. The CDR3: CASSIMVEGAVGNEQFF. The CDR3 bases are TGTGCCAGTAGTATAATGGTAGAGGGTGCGGTTGGCAATGAGCAGTTCTTC.

The rearrangement joins TRBV4-3 to TRBJ2-3; 7 nucleotides align to TRBD2. CDR3 length: 15 amino acids. CDR1 and CDR2 (germline): LGHNA, YSLEER. V was pared by 0 bases and J by 3 bases, with 3 bases of the junction left unmatched. CDR3 bases: TGCGCCAGCAGCCAAGATCTGGGGGGGACAGATACGCAGTATTTT. Its protein product is CASSQDLGGTDTQYF.

V usage is TRBV19 and J usage is TRBJ1-1; TRBD1 might be the D (5 bases). Germline values: CDR1 LNHDA, CDR2 SQIVND (reference sequence). Trimming took 2 bases from V and 8 from J, leaving 12 bases between them. The CDR3 extends over 13 amino acids. The CDR3 DNA follows: TGTGCCAGTAGTATAAGGGGCCCCGCGGAAGCTTTCTTT. It codes for CASSIRGPAEAFF.

The J gene is TRBJ2-5, the V gene TRBV23-1; 8 bases line up with TRBD2. TRBV23-1 counts as an open reading frame of uncertain function. The CDR3 covers 19 residues. The V segment lost 3 bases and the J segment 5 bases; nucleotides outside the gene matches: 20. CDR3 bases: TGCGCCAGCAGTCATTCCTCCGGGACTAGTATACCAGAGGGGGAGACCCAGTACTTC. Amino acid sequence: CASSHSSGTSIPEGETQYF.

The gene calls are TRBV7-9 and TRBJ1-6, with 8 bases matching TRBD1. The junction had 3 bases not matched to a gene; V was cut back by 2 bases and J by 9 bases. The CDR3 is 14 residues long. Germline CDR1 is SEHNR and CDR2 is FQNEAQ (reference sequence). CDR3 loop: CASSLQGALSPLHF. The CDR3 region has the DNA TGTGCCAGCAGCTTACAGGGGGCTCTTTCACCCCTCCACTTT.

The chain carries TRBV12-3 or TRBV12-4 and TRBJ1-2; D remains unclear. The V end lost 3 bases, the J end lost 5 bases, and 10 bases lay between the germline ends. The CDR3 contains 13 residues. CDR3: CASSFPRLYGYTF. The DNA for the CDR3 is TGTGCCAGCAGTTTCCCCAGGTTGTATGGCTACACCTTC.

CDR3 protein: CASSWTDGGSYEQYF. CDR3 DNA: TGTGCCAGCAGCTGGACGGACGGGGGCTCCTACGAGCAGTACTTC. The chain uses TRBV7-2 and TRBJ2-7; the D gene is possibly TRBD2 (6 bases). V was trimmed by 4 bases and J by 0 bases, leaving 13 bases between them. CDR3 length: 15 amino acids. The V gene's germline CDR1 is SGHTA and CDR2 FQGNSA.

CDR3 in amino acids: CASSSGTSGILSTDTQYF. The CDR3 bases are TGTGCCAGCAGTTCCGGGACTAGCGGGATTCTTAGCACAGATACGCAGTATTTT. The V call is TRBV5-4, the J call TRBJ2-3; 13 positions agree with TRBD2. V dropped 5 bases and J dropped 0; count of bases not matched to a gene: 9. Germline V gene data show CDR1 as SGHNT and CDR2 as YYREEE (reference sequence). The CDR3 extends over 18 amino acids.